The 29 T cell receptor beta chains in this list originate from one sample, sequenced in a study of neurological immune-mediated disorders (dated by TCRdb to between 2019 and 2020). The library was prepared using 5' RACE. Data came from an Illumina HiSeq 2500. Clones were called with MiXCR by TCRdb after fastp trimmed the public reads at Q25, and only in-frame beta chains were retained. Rows are unified per CDR3 protein, each entry keeping the most common DNA and genes. In all, the sample holds approximately 30,000 distinct CDR3 sequences, and 15% of those were seen once. 27% of the sample is held by the ten biggest clonotypes. Sequenced: PBMCs. The receptors stem from an older man in good health.

This clonotype appeared many times. The chain employs TRBV7-2 and TRBJ2-3, with 12 bases that match TRBD2. Germline V gives CDR1 SGHTA, CDR2 FQGNSA. CDR3 length: 15 residues. V lost 5 bases to trimming and J lost 7 bases; unmatched junction nucleotides: 7. CDR3 loop: CASSLGGLAGYTQYF. The CDR3 nucleotides are TGTGCCAGCAGCCTGGGGGGACTAGCGGGTTATACGCAGTATTTT.

This clonotype was observed at least ten times. This chain joins TRBV24-1 and TRBJ1-2; D uncertain. The germline CDR1 and CDR2 sequences are KGHDR and SFDVKD. The germline V and J ends were trimmed by 4 bases and 0 bases, with 11 bases remaining between them. The CDR3 covers 15 residues. The CDR3 region is CATSDPTQANYGYTF. The CDR3 nucleotides read TGTGCCACCAGTGACCCGACCCAGGCTAACTATGGCTACACCTTC.

In its sample, this clonotype was seen many times. This chain uses TRBV20-1 with TRBJ1-5, with TRBD1 as a possible D gene (5 bases). The CDR3 loop spans 15 amino acids. CDR1 and CDR2 (germline): DFQATT, SNEGSKA (reference sequence). Trimming stripped 5 bases from V and 1 base from J, with 15 bases between. The CDR3 DNA is TGCAGTGCTGGCCGGACGACAGAAAGCAATCAGCCCCAGCATTTT. Translation: CSAGRTTESNQPQHF.

This clonotype has ten or more counts. This chain links TRBV20-1 with TRBJ1-3, with D unresolved. V was cut by 8 bases and J by 0 bases, with 17 bases left in between. The V gene's germline CDR1 is DFQATT and CDR2 SNEGSKA (reference sequence). This CDR3 contains 15 residues. CDR3 DNA: TGCAGTTTTTGGTCGCCGGATTCCTCTGGAAACACCATATATTTT. Translating it yields CSFWSPDSSGNTIYF.

This clonotype was seen at least ten times. V is TRBV28 and J is TRBJ2-7; weak D call: TRBD1 (5 bases). CDR1 and CDR2 from the germline V gene are MDHEN and SYDVKM. The CDR3 extends over 14 amino acids. V was shortened by 3 bases and J by 6 bases, with 15 bases between the two germline ends. CDR3 loop: CASSLHRNVGEQYF. The CDR3 nucleotides are TGTGCCAGCAGTTTGCACAGGAATGTAGGCGAGCAGTACTTC.

This clonotype was picked up many times. The chain uses TRBV5-6 and TRBJ1-2, with D tentatively TRBD1 (6 bases). The V gene lost 5 bases and the J gene lost 5 bases, with 13 bases spanning the gap. CDR1 is SGHDT, CDR2 YYEEEE, per germline. This CDR3 region has 13 residues. CDR3 sequence reads: CASRRTVSYGYTF. The CDR3 DNA sequence: TGTGCCAGCAGGAGGACAGTTTCTTATGGCTACACCTTC.

The rearrangement uses TRBV10-3 and TRBJ2-2; 10 bases fit TRBD1. The germline CDR1 and CDR2 sequences are ENHRY and SYGVKD. This CDR3 has 15 amino acids. The V and J ends lost 3 bases and 4 bases, in that order; junction bases with no gene match: 2. The CDR3 DNA sequence: TGTGCCATCAGTGAATGGGACAGGGGCACCGGGGAGCTGTTTTTT. Amino acids: CAISEWDRGTGELFF.

The rearrangement links TRBV11-3 to TRBJ2-6; 8 bases match TRBD1. CDR3 size: 17 residues. V lost 5 bases to trimming and J lost 4 bases; unmatched junction nucleotides: 10. Germline CDR1 and CDR2: SGHNT and YENEEA. The CDR3 reads CASSARDRSSGANVLTF. The CDR3 coding sequence is TGTGCCAGCAGCGCCCGGGACAGGTCATCCGGGGCCAACGTCCTGACTTTC.

This clonotype was seen ten or more times. The chain employs TRBV20-1 and TRBJ2-3; 14 bases line up with TRBD2. CDR1 and CDR2 (germline): DFQATT, SNEGSKA (reference sequence). V lost 4 bases, J lost 7 bases, and 7 bases stayed unmatched. This CDR3 comprises 15 residues. The CDR3 loop reads CSATPGTSGRYTQYF. In DNA form, the CDR3 reads TGCAGTGCTACTCCGGGGACTAGCGGGAGATATACGCAGTATTTT.

Points on this clonotype: A read error may explain this, as a much larger clone is one base away. This chain links TRBV5-1 with TRBJ2-5, with 8 bases aligning to TRBD2. This CDR3 has 15 residues. V shed 4 bases, J shed 5 bases, and the junction held 10 bases outside the gene matches. Germline CDR1 is SGHRS and CDR2 is YFSETQ. The CDR3 sequence is CASSPGGGTLETQYF. The CDR3 bases are TGCGCCAGCAGCCCGGGCGGGGGGACTTTGGAGACCCAGTACTTC.

The sample holds many counts of this clonotype. The V and J genes are TRBV4-3 and TRBJ2-3, with D tentatively TRBD2 (6 bases). The CDR3 covers 16 residues. Germline-derived CDR1 and CDR2 are LGHNA and YSLEER. V was cut by 0 bases and J by 2 bases, with 12 bases left in between. CDR3 in amino acids: CASSQEREPFTDTQYF. The DNA for the CDR3 is TGCGCCAGCAGCCAAGAACGGGAGCCCTTCACAGATACGCAGTATTTT.

This clonotype was seen repeatedly, ten times or more. J is TRBJ2-5 and V is TRBV20-1, with D perhaps TRBD2 (6 bases). CDR1 DFQATT and CDR2 SNEGSKA come from the germline V gene (reference sequence). V gave up 0 bases and J gave up 7 bases, with 15 bases separating them. CDR3 length: 14 amino acids. The CDR3 sequence is CSARDVGGVGTQYF. The DNA for the CDR3 is TGCAGTGCTAGAGATGTCGGGGGAGTTGGGACCCAGTACTTC.

This clonotype was seen at least ten times. V gene TRBV20-1 combines with J gene TRBJ2-7; 12 nucleotides line up with TRBD2. Losses at the gene ends were 3 bases for V and 4 bases for J; bases not matched to a gene: 7. This CDR3 is built from 15 residues. Germline V gene sequence: CDR1 DFQATT, CDR2 SNEGSKA (reference sequence). The CDR3 sequence is CSASPRTSGGYEQYF. DNA for the CDR3: TGCAGTGCTAGTCCCCGCACTAGCGGGGGGTACGAGCAGTACTTC.

This clonotype showed up many times. The chain joins TRBV7-2 to TRBJ2-7; D call uncertain. CDR3 length: 14 amino acids. Trimming took 1 base from V and 8 from J, leaving 15 bases between them. Germline loops: CDR1 SGHTA, CDR2 FQGNSA. This CDR3 is CASSLVGPLAQQYF. The DNA of the CDR3 is TGTGCCAGCAGCTTAGTAGGCCCTCTGGCGCAGCAGTACTTC.

This clonotype was recorded at least ten times. The genes are TRBV6-2 or TRBV6-3 and TRBJ2-5, with TRBD2 matching over 8 bases. Germline lookup yields CDR1 MNHEY and CDR2 SVGEGT. V lost 7 bases to trimming and J lost 4 bases; unmatched junction nucleotides: 8. The CDR3 totals 14 residues. CDR3 DNA sequence: TGTGCCAGCATAGCGGGGACGGGTACAGAGACCCAGTACTTC. Its translation: CASIAGTGTETQYF.

This clonotype was seen ten or more times. The rearrangement uses TRBV6-1 and TRBJ2-1, with TRBD1 matching 10 bases. The CDR3 spans 15 residues. Germline loops: CDR1 MNHNS, CDR2 SASEGT. After removal of 6 bases from V and 1 base from J, the junction contained 3 bases not matched to a gene. The DNA for the CDR3 is TGTGCCAGCAGGGGACAGGGGAAATCCTACAATGAGCAGTTCTTC. Its translation: CASRGQGKSYNEQFF.

This clonotype was seen at least ten times. The chain has TRBV14 and TRBJ2-1; 9 bases map to TRBD2. In germline, CDR1 is SGHDN, CDR2 FVKESK. V was pared by 0 bases and J by 0 bases, with 9 bases of the junction left unmatched. The CDR3 is 19 residues long. The CDR3 loop reads CASSQDSNRLAVSYNEQFF. The DNA of the CDR3 is TGTGCCAGCAGCCAAGATAGCAACCGACTAGCGGTCTCCTACAATGAGCAGTTCTTC.

This clonotype was recorded at least ten times. This chain joins TRBV28 and TRBJ2-7; 9 bases fit TRBD1. This CDR3 region has 13 residues. J lost 0 bases, V lost 8 bases, and 2 bases had no gene match. From germline, CDR1 is MDHEN and CDR2 SYDVKM. The CDR3 region has the DNA TGTGCCAGCGGGGACAGGGACTCCTACGAGCAGTACTTC. It translates to CASGDRDSYEQYF. The full variable domain, completed using reference TRBV28 and TRBJ2-7, is DVKVTQSSRYLVKRTGEKVFLECVQDMDHENMFWYRQDPGLGLRLIYFSYDVKMKEKGDIPEGYSVSREKKERFSLILESASTNQTSMYLCASGDRDSYEQYFGPGTRLTVT.

This clonotype was counted at least ten times. The J gene is TRBJ2-1, the V gene TRBV7-9, with 8 bases fitting TRBD2. The CDR3 covers 13 residues. Germline V gives CDR1 SEHNR, CDR2 FQNEAQ (reference sequence). The J segment lost 9 bases and the V segment lost 7 bases, leaving 8 bases of the junction unmatched. DNA for the CDR3: TGTGCCAGCAAAGGAACGGGGGGGGGTGAGCAGTTCTTC. Its protein is CASKGTGGGEQFF.

In this sample, this clonotype turned up many times. The rearrangement uses TRBV4-2 and TRBJ2-1; 12 bases are a match to TRBD2. Per the germline V gene, CDR1 is LGHNA and CDR2 is YNFKEQ. This CDR3 has 19 residues. V lost 5 bases, J lost 3 bases, and 14 bases stayed unmatched. The CDR3 DNA sequence: TGTGCCAGCAGCGTGACTAGCGGGGGCCCACGATTCGACTACAATGAGCAGTTCTTC. Its translation is CASSVTSGGPRFDYNEQFF.

Ten or more counts support this clonotype. The chain is built from TRBV6-2 or TRBV6-3 and TRBJ2-2, with 9 nucleotides matching TRBD1. This CDR3 comprises 16 residues. The V gene's germline CDR1 is MNHEY and CDR2 SVGEGT. The V segment lost 7 bases and the J segment 5 bases; nucleotides outside the gene matches: 11. The CDR3 here is CASTQTGTGLTGELFF. Written as DNA, the CDR3 is TGTGCCAGCACCCAAACCGGGACAGGGCTAACCGGGGAGCTGTTTTTT.

The chain joins TRBV29-1 to TRBJ1-2; 7 positions agree with TRBD1. Trimming took 5 bases from V and 1 from J; bases not matched to a gene: 10. CDR1 and CDR2 from the germline V gene are SQVTM and ANQGSEA. The CDR3 loop spans 15 amino acids. Here the CDR3 DNA reads TGCAGCGTTCAAGGGGCCGGGACAGTTAACTATGGCTACACCTTC. Translating it yields CSVQGAGTVNYGYTF.

This clonotype has at least ten counts. The V and J genes are TRBV29-1 and TRBJ2-7; 11 bases fit TRBD2. The ends lost 6 bases at V and 2 bases at J; junction bases unmatched: 9. Germline values: CDR1 SQVTM, CDR2 ANQGSEA. The CDR3 contains 15 residues. Here the CDR3 reads CSVCPGLADPYEQYF. As DNA, the CDR3 is TGCAGCGTCTGTCCGGGACTAGCGGACCCCTACGAGCAGTACTTC.

This clonotype was counted ten times or more. V usage is TRBV29-1 and J usage is TRBJ2-3; TRBD2 aligns across 8 bases. Germline loops: CDR1 SQVTM, CDR2 ANQGSEA. This CDR3 region has 14 residues. V lost 5 bases and J lost 4; bases outside the gene matches: 8. CDR3 in amino acids: CSVPPGGESDTQYF. The CDR3 DNA reads TGCAGCGTTCCCCCCGGGGGGGAATCAGATACGCAGTATTTT.

The table lists this clonotype with many counts. The CDR3 DNA sequence: TGTGCCAGCAGCTCGCCGCTAGCGGGGGGATCCTACGAGCAGTACTTC. It specifies CASSSPLAGGSYEQYF. This rearrangement joins TRBV7-9 to TRBJ2-7; TRBD2 matches at 11 bases. The V gene's germline CDR1 is SEHNR and CDR2 FQNEAQ (reference sequence). The length of the CDR3 is 16 residues. Trimming took 4 bases from V and 1 from J; bases not matched to a gene: 6.

This clonotype has at least ten counts. This chain uses TRBV7-2 with TRBJ1-6, with D unclear. CDR1 and CDR2 from the germline V gene are SGHTA and FQGNSA. This CDR3 spans 14 amino acids. V dropped 1 base and J dropped 2 bases, with 3 bases sitting between them. CDR3 region: CASSLVPYNSPLHF. The CDR3 region has the DNA TGTGCCAGCAGCTTAGTTCCCTATAATTCACCCCTCCACTTT. The full variable domain, in which reference TRBV7-2 and TRBJ1-6 provide the parts outside the CDR3, is GAGVSQSPSNKVTEKGKDVELRCDPISGHTALYWYRQSLGQGLEFLIYFQGNSAPDKSGLPSDRFSAERTGGSVSTLTIQRTQQEDSAVYLCASSLVPYNSPLHFGNGTRLTVT.

The rearrangement uses TRBV7-2 and TRBJ1-6; no definite D call. V was shortened by 6 bases and J by 9 bases, with 18 bases between the two germline ends. In germline, CDR1 is SGHTA, CDR2 FQGNSA. The CDR3 runs to 15 residues. The chain's CDR3 is CASRGSTEVCSPLHF. Written as DNA, the CDR3 is TGTGCCAGCAGGGGATCAACAGAGGTGTGTTCACCCCTCCACTTT.

This clonotype was seen repeatedly, ten times or more. The rearrangement links TRBV29-1 to TRBJ2-1; D is undetermined. V gave up 7 bases and J gave up 4 bases, with 14 bases separating them. Germline CDR1 and CDR2: SQVTM and ANQGSEA. This CDR3 region has 13 residues. For the CDR3, the DNA is TGCAGCGCCACGACGGTAGGATACAATGAGCAGTTCTTC. Its translation: CSATTVGYNEQFF.

In its sample, this clonotype was seen a few times. This chain links TRBV19 with TRBJ2-2; 10 bases fit TRBD1. CDR1 is LNHDA, CDR2 SQIVND, per germline (reference sequence). The V segment lost 0 bases and the J segment 4 bases; nucleotides outside the gene matches: 5. The CDR3 covers 17 residues. The CDR3 bases are TGTGCCAGTAGTATAGATGACGGACAGGGGGTCACCGGGGAGCTGTTTTTT. It specifies CASSIDDGQGVTGELFF.